One TCR beta chain is described in this entry. This sample was included in a study of blood T cell repertoires in COVID-19. Across the whole study: Nucleic acid was either cDNA or gDNA, and it came from T cells, B-cell-depleted T cells, or PBMCs.

Germline V gives CDR1 SGHVS, CDR2 FQNEAQ. The V gene lost 1 base and the J gene lost 2 bases, with 6 bases spanning the gap. The CDR3 runs 14 residues. Using immunoSEQ multiplex PCR, the repertoire was profiled, and TCRdb retains in-frame clones only, with some absent. The sample carries approximately 65,000 clones, approximately 88% recorded once. The sequenced material came from peripheral blood. The sequence came from a human donor in a cohort sampled during active COVID-19. This chain uses TRBV7-8 with TRBJ2-1, with D unclear. The chain's CDR3 is CASSLGATYNEQFF. The CDR3 DNA reads as TGTGCCAGCAGCTTAGGGGCTACCTACAATGAGCAGTTCTTC. Using reference TRBV7-8 and TRBJ2-1 for the parts outside the CDR3, the full variable domain is GAGVSQSPRYKVAKRGQDVALRCDPISGHVSLFWYQQALGQGPEFLTYFQNEAQLDKSGLPSDRFFAERPEGSVSTLKIQRTQQEDSAVYLCASSLGATYNEQFFGPGTRLTVL.